The T cell receptor beta chain under discussion was sequenced for a study of T cells after yellow fever vaccination (dated by TCRdb to about 2019). About the study as a whole: Libraries from fractions with low cell numbers were prepared with the SMART-Seq v4 Ultra Low Input RNA kit. To follow T-cell clones before and after primary and booster YFV17D yellow fever vaccination, bulk TCR alpha and beta repertoires were sequenced over time. Two healthy male donors, one aged 18 to 29 and one aged 30 to 40 years, made up the cohort. Blood samples were taken at several timepoints before and after primary and secondary immunization, and bulk PBMC replicates and cell subsets were isolated.

This clonotype was counted between two and nine times. Its target antigen remains unknown. Base qualities are not at hand, and no much larger clone is one base apart. Reads for this sample came from an Illumina NovaSeq 6000. TCR cDNA was made using 5'RACE template switching, a step that added a universal primer site and unique molecular identifiers. Priming for cDNA synthesis came from both the TCR alpha and TCR beta constant segments. Libraries were amplified in two PCR steps, with sample barcodes and sequencing adapters added in the second step. Libraries were sequenced on Illumina HiSeq 2500 (2x100 bp) or NovaSeq (2x150 bp). Per the original workflow: Demultiplexing of reads and collapsing into UMI consensus sequences were performed with MIGEC, and V(D)J alignment was carried out with MiXCR. Vaccine-responding clonotypes were identified with edgeR using replicate PBMC samples, with FDR below 0.01 and a log2 fold change above 5 up to day 15 being required. CD4 or CD8 identity was assigned to each bulk clonotype according to whether the clonotype was present at higher abundance in the sequenced CD4 repertoire or the sequenced CD8 repertoire. TCRdb cleaned the public reads at Q25 with fastp, built clones with MiXCR and kept in-frame beta chains. Records with the same CDR3 protein are collapsed into one entry carrying the most frequent genes and DNA. The V and J calls and clone size are TCRdb's, not the authors'. The sample profile shows 170,000 or so distinct CDR3 sequences; 9.3% of them were found once. The ten largest make up about a third of the sample.

The CDR3 spans 11 residues, from the cysteine through the phenylalanine. Just CDR3 DNA is preserved here, 33 bases in frame from base 1. V loses 6 bases of germline sequence and J loses 5 bases, and the interval between the two ends is 7 bases. The paper as a whole reports these results and caveats: Compared with the primary T-cell response, the secondary T-cell response was faster but weaker, reaching its peak on day 5 rather than on day 15. Because only a couple of donors were included in the study, the extent to which the findings can be generalized is limited. Because abundant contaminating clonotypes from the bulk population could be contained in FACS-sorted repertoires, computational filtering was required. After the booster, most clones that had expanded after primary vaccination were detected again (approximately 97% of CD4 and more than 80% of CD8), suggesting broad maintenance of memory. A small share of clonotypes was detected in both CD4 and CD8 compartments, with the overlap likely arising from convergent recombination.

The meaning of the sample's treatment or condition label: live attenuated yellow fever vaccine strain. PBMCs were isolated from peripheral blood using a standard Ficoll-Paque protocol. CD4 and CD8 T-cell fractions were isolated with Dynabeads CD4 and CD8 positive selection kits. TriZol was used to extract RNA from bulk PBMCs, CD4 and CD8 fractions, and dextramer-positive and dextramer-negative fractions. The input for sequencing was CD8+ T cells sorted from PBMCs, taken 45 days after the yellow fever booster vaccination. The chain is made from TRBV12-3 or TRBV12-4 and TRBJ2-5, with the D gene call left open. The sequence was obtained from a man between 18 and 35 years old who received the YFV17D yellow fever vaccine. The nucleotide sequence reads TGTGCCAGCAGGAAAGTTGAGACCCAGTACTTC. This encodes CASRKVETQYF.